This TCR beta chain emerged from a study of cytomegalovirus exposure and HLA in healthy donors (dated by TCRdb to about 2017). As for the study more broadly: An earlier analysis of some 500 of the donors reported about 250 Gb of sequence data and around 120 million unique TCR beta sequences from 150 million to 200 million T cells. Besides the first cohort of hundreds of subjects, a separate validation cohort made up of 120 different subjects was used. To predict cytomegalovirus infection status, the study combined high-throughput TCR immunosequencing, statistical association of individual TCRs with disease status, and machine learning. Of the roughly 400 genotyped donors, more than 75% were placed in the genetic ancestry cluster associated with self-reported Caucasian donors. Class I and class II HLA loci were covered by the typing at four-digit resolution. Genome-wide SNP genotypes for about 55% of the roughly 670 donors were used in a later genetic analysis, which treated that subset as a discovery cohort. Several DR-DQ haplotypes were treated as single units for association and clustering because of strong linkage in the cohort. The number of typed donors differed by locus: 629-630 for A, B, C, DRB1 and DQB1; approximately 520 for DQA1; over 600 for DPA1; and some 430 for DPB1. The study aimed to test whether cataloging public T cell receptors could reveal signatures of past pathogen exposure. Using immunosequencing, the study profiled T cell repertoires from 550 to 750 subjects and related those repertoires to cytomegalovirus serostatus. In an earlier analysis of a few hundred of the donors, high-throughput TCR beta sequencing was used to judge whether each TCR beta V gene segment behaved as functional or pseudogenic. An early release covering roughly 580 HLA-typed donors comprised about 320 gigabases of sequencing data and some 79 million unique TCR sequences. Across approximately 420 genotyped donors of the cohort, an average of roughly 230,000 unique TCR beta nucleotide sequences per donor were sequenced, and roughly 20% of those sequences were non-productive. Donor age, sex, ethnicity and CMV serostatus were collected together with the repertoire data. All discovery cohort repertoires had been generated using a single sequencing platform. In a later analysis, previously published TCR beta repertoires from several hundred donors were re-analyzed and high-resolution HLA genotyping was added so that TCR occurrence patterns could be studied. Rather than drawing on any new phenotypic data, the later analysis identified candidate immune exposures from TCR beta sequences and the way those sequences occurred across donors.

The cohort comprised around 700 healthy bone marrow donors. Cohort members were all nominally healthy when sampled, although unrecorded immune exposures were likely present. The donor was CMV seropositive and was included in the group of some 290 seropositive cohort members. Every donor gave a peripheral blood sample, and the peripheral blood mononuclear cells from that sample were used for TCR beta sequencing. The Qiagen DNeasy Blood Extraction Kit was used to extract genomic DNA from the blood cell samples. From the cysteine through the phenylalanine, the CDR3 covers 13 amino acids. Here the CDR3 DNA is all that survives: 39 bases in frame from base 1. CDR1 and CDR2 are read off the germline V gene as SGHRS and YFSETQ. V trim: 5 bases; J trim: 9 bases; unmatched bases: 8. Beyond this particular receptor, the publication reports: In a later analysis, most CMV-associated TCR beta chains were found to appear HLA-restricted, with HLA associations seemingly driven largely by CMV exposure. Compared with equally common non-associated chains, HLA-associated TCR beta chains in a later analysis were more clonally expanded and had lower generation probabilities. In vitro tests confirmed that three of the cytomegalovirus-associated TCR beta chains recognize cytomegalovirus antigens. About 15 rarely observed V segments, including chromosome 9 orphons, were excluded from the earlier analysis of some 590 of the donors because counts were too low. A further reported finding was that TCR beta sequences accurately predicted the HLA-A and HLA-B alleles for most subjects in the first cohort. CMV serostatus was the only immune exposure information available for the cohort. In an earlier analysis of some 500 of the donors, most TCR beta V segments appeared in productive rearrangements about 87% or about 30% of the time, broadly matching IMGT annotations. The authors suggested that the approach could potentially be extended to other disease states and immunological phenotypes. In the study, around 150 TCR beta chains were listed as associated with cytomegalovirus. Specific HLA alleles were associated with 18,000 or so TCR beta sequences at a false discovery rate of 0.05 in a later analysis. This cohort had only TCR beta chains sequenced, and the lack of alpha or paired-chain data limited which features could be detected. A later analysis reported that several top co-occurrence clusters appeared linked to parvovirus B19, influenza, CMV and Epstein-Barr virus. Presence/absence analyses assumed roughly uniform sequencing depth across donors, an assumption that may not hold. Strong co-occurrence of HLA alleles, especially DR and DQ, made assigning TCR associations to individual alleles difficult. In a later analysis, the rate of TCR association differed among HLA loci, with DRB1 alleles having the most associated TCRs and HLA-C alleles having the fewest. In both the original and validation cohorts, the classifier was reported to diagnose cytomegalovirus status with high specificity and sensitivity. The 87-base-pair reads could not distinguish some IMGT-functional V segments, including TRBV6-2 and TRBV6-3, so those segments were excluded. Most TCR sequences were seen in very few donors, while some public TCRs were found in many individuals. A cluster of highly shared sequence variants was judged likely to be a technical artifact of the sequencing pipeline. Correlated functional status among segregating V segments might be attributable to linkage disequilibrium, but an unknown experimental factor could not be ruled out. Because HLA typing was unavailable for some donors at each locus, only the typed subset was used in association tests. Compared with the 666-donor mean, donors in an Asian-associated ancestry cluster had fewer N-insertions in productive TCRs, according to a later genetic analysis. An association between a missense DCLRE1C variant and V-gene and J-gene trimming of TCR beta chains was found in a later genetic analysis and replicated in an independent cohort.

This clone occurred a few times. The antigen it recognizes is unknown. Within one base of it there is no much larger clone, and no base qualities were kept. Library preparation was by the immunoSEQ multiplex PCR assay. For the multiplex PCR, a mixture combining 60 forward primers for TCR Vbeta segments and 13 reverse primers for TCR Jbeta segments was used. The CDR3 region of rearranged TCR beta genes was amplified from genomic DNA with a multiplex PCR assay. Amplified TCR beta libraries were sequenced as 87-base-pair reads on the Illumina HiSeq System. Turning to the authors' computational methods: A later analysis counted around 72 million unique TCR beta chains across the 666 repertoires, and about 10 million of these chains were shared by at least two donors. Raw reads were error-corrected and collapsed into unique sequences with a nearest-neighbor algorithm that merged closely related sequences to remove PCR and sequencing errors. V, D and J gene segments were assigned by aligning CDR3 sequences to IMGT reference sequences. For a sequence to be retained, at least a six-nucleotide match to both a V gene segment and a J gene segment was required. A rearrangement counted as productive if the CDR3 had no stop codons and remained in frame with V and J, and every other rearrangement counted as non-productive. Following IMGT convention, CDR3 was defined as the stretch from the second conserved V-encoded cysteine to the conserved J-encoded phenylalanine. The earlier analysis of about 590 of the donors excluded sequences that lacked an unambiguous match to a single V gene segment. In an earlier analysis of around 600 of the donors, V segments were called functional above 56.7% productive rearrangements and were called segregating when the between-donor standard deviation exceeded 5%. A statistical classification framework was developed to diagnose cytomegalovirus status using the catalog of TCR beta chain sequences. V and J gene assignment, in a later analysis, came from comparing TCR nucleotide sequences with IMGT/GENE-DB human TR gene sequences. A later analysis assigned CDR3 sequences and most-parsimonious VDJ recombination scenarios with the TCRdist pipeline. In a later analysis, each TCR beta chain was defined by its CDR3 amino acid sequence together with its V-gene family, and reads lacking a unique V-gene family were excluded. A later analysis removed several hundred highly shared, low-generation-probability nucleotide sequences to deal with suspected cross-contamination and a sequencing artifact. A later analysis calculated a clonal expansion index for each public chain from normalized within-repertoire ranks of inferred template counts. A later analysis computed generation probabilities with a VDJ recombination model fitted to out-of-frame rearrangements, and checked the results against IGoR. In a later analysis, hypergeometric tests were used to score TCR-TCR, TCR-HLA and TCR-CMV co-occurrence, with a repertoire-size bias correction applied to TCR pairs. In a later analysis, false discovery rates were estimated by permuting HLA or CMV assignments 20 times. A later analysis grouped co-occurring TCRs with DBSCAN, adding TCRdist sequence similarity when clustering within HLA-allele-positive subsets. Repertoires with fewer than 30,000 or more than 120,000 public chains, plus five repertoires with anomalous nucleotide sharing, were excluded from co-occurrence clustering. Sourced from immuneACCESS, this table was stored by TCRdb with only in-frame sequences that have V and J called. A share of the clones is absent; for the studies checked, an unresolved V gene accounts for under half, and the remainder has no known explanation. That table supplies the V and J calls and clone size; D and trimming were determined from the DNA. Within this sample are about 140,000 clones, with about 84% of them counted one time only. Together, the top ten hold 5.5% to 7% of the sample.

The sequence links TRBV5-1 to TRBJ2-1, with 7 central nucleotides matching TRBD2. The specimen sequenced was PBMCs. The clonotype originates from a woman aged 35 to 49 in good health and CMV-seropositive. The DNA is TGCGCCAGCAGGACAGCGGGAAAGGGTGAGCAGTTCTTC. The encoded protein is CASRTAGKGEQFF.